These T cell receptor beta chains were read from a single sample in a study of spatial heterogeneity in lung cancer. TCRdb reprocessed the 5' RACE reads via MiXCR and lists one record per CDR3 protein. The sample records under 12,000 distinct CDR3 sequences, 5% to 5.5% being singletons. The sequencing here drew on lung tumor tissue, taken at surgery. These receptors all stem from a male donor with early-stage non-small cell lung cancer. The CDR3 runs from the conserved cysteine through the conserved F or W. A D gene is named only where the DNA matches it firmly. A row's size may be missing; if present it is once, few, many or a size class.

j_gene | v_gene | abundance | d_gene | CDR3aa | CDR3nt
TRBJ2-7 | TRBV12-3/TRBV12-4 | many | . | CASSFGRVSSYEQYF | TGTGCCAGCAGTTTTGGGCGGGTCAGCTCCTACGAGCAGTACTTC
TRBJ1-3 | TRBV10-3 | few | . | CATAPPPGGNTIYF | TGTGCCACCGCCCCCCCCCCCGGTGGAAACACCATATATTTT
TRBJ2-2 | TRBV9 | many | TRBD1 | CASSAGQVDTGELFF | TGTGCCAGCAGCGCGGGACAGGTTGACACCGGGGAGCTGTTTTTT
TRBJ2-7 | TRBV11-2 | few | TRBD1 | CASSSASGTGVYEQYF | TGTGCCAGCAGCTCGGCGTCCGGGACAGGGGTCTACGAGCAGTACTTC
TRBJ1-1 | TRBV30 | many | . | CAWTILPSPEAFF | TGTGCCTGGACCATACTACCTTCTCCTGAAGCTTTCTTT
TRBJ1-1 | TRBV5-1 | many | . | CASSSTDQGQAFF | TGCGCCAGCAGCTCGACAGATCAAGGACAAGCTTTCTTT
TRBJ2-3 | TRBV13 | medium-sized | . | CASSLRVDRSTDTQYF | TGTGCCAGCAGCTTACGGGTCGACCGGAGCACAGATACGCAGTATTTT
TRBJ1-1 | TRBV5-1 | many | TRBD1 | CASSSDRGGEAFF | TGCGCCAGCAGCTCGGACAGGGGAGGTGAAGCTTTCTTT
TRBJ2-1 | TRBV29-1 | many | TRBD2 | CSAKPGLARDSEQFF | TGCAGCGCTAAACCGGGACTAGCGCGAGATAGTGAGCAGTTCTTC
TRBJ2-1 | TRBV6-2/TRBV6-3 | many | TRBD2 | CASSYFPLLAGGRGEQFF | TGTGCCAGCAGTTACTTCCCTCTACTAGCGGGAGGCCGCGGGGAGCAGTTCTTC
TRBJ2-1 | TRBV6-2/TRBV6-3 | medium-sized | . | CASSYRRTARGNEQFF | TGTGCCAGCAGTTACCGAAGGACGGCCCGAGGGAATGAGCAGTTCTTC
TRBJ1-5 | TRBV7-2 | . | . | CASSSQGRSQPQHF | TGTGCCAGCAGCTCACAGGGAAGGAGTCAGCCCCAGCATTTT
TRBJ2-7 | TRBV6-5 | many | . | CASSYSNGDEQYF | TGTGCCAGCAGTTACTCGAACGGGGACGAGCAGTACTTC
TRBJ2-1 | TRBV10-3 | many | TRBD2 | CAISEALAENNEQFF | TGTGCCATCAGTGAGGCTCTAGCGGAAAACAATGAGCAGTTCTTC
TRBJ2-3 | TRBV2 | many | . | CASSEAPEFGLTDTQYF | TGTGCCAGCAGTGAAGCGCCGGAGTTTGGGTTGACAGATACGCAGTATTTT
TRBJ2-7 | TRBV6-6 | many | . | CASSYSTGSSYEQYF | TGTGCCAGCAGTTACTCCACAGGGAGCTCCTACGAGCAGTACTTC
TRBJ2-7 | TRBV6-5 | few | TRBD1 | CASRTPGQLYEQYF | TGTGCCAGCAGGACCCCGGGACAGCTATACGAGCAGTACTTC
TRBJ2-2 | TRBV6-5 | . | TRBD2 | CASSSSGSERTGELFF | TGTGCCAGCAGTTCTAGCGGGAGTGAGAGAACCGGGGAGCTGTTTTTT
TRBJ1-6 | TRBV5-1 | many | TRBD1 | CASSLEGQGEDSPLHF | TGCGCCAGCAGCTTGGAGGGACAGGGTGAAGATTCACCCCTCCACTTT
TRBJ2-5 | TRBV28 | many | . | CASSPPGASEGETQYF | TGTGCCAGCAGTCCCCCCGGGGCGTCAGAGGGGGAGACCCAGTACTTC
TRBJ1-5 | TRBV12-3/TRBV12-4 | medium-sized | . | CASSASATRQPQHF | TGTGCCAGCAGTGCATCCGCTACAAGACAGCCCCAGCATTTT
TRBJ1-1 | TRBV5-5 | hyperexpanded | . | CASSLGTARMNTEAFF | TGTGCCAGCAGCTTGGGTACAGCTCGGATGAACACTGAAGCTTTCTTT
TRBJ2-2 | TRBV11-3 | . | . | CASSPTVGNTWELFF | TGTGCCAGCAGCCCCACCGTGGGAAACACCTGGGAGCTGTTTTTT
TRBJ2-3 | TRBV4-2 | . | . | CASSRAQAARAEDTQYF | TGTGCCAGCAGCCGTGCCCAAGCGGCTAGAGCGGAAGATACGCAGTATTTT
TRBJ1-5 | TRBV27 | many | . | CASSLDGWGQPQHF | TGTGCCAGCAGTTTAGACGGATGGGGTCAGCCCCAGCATTTT
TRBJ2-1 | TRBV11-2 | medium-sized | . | CASTRAGNNYNEQFF | TGTGCCAGCACCAGAGCAGGAAATAATTACAATGAGCAGTTCTTC
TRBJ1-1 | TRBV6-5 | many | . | CASGGERANTEAFF | TGTGCCAGCGGGGGGGAGAGGGCGAACACTGAAGCTTTCTTT